The next 30 T cell receptor beta chains were all read from a single sample in a study of monozygotic twins with inflammatory bowel disease. For each CDR3 protein, TCRdb gives one entry from its re-call of the 5' RACE reads, without DNA. The sample's table shows approximately 120,000 distinct CDR3 sequences. The material sequenced was blood. These receptors were collected from a human donor with ulcerative colitis or Crohn's disease, or a healthy co-twin of an affected twin (not recorded which).

The rearrangement joins TRBV18 to TRBJ2-1; TCRdb's D gene call, TRBD1, goes unchecked for lack of DNA. CDR3 length equals 15 residues. The germline V gene encodes CDR1 KGHSH and CDR2 LQKENI. The chain's CDR3 is CASSPAGGRAGEQFF. Supplemented by reference TRBV18 and TRBJ2-1, the full variable domain reads NAGVMQNPRHLVRRRGQEARLRCSPMKGHSHVYWYRQLPEEGLKFMVYLQKENIIDESGMPKERFSAEFPKEGPSILRIQQVVRGDSAAYFCASSPAGGRAGEQFFGPGTRLTVL.

This chain uses TRBV14 with TRBJ2-3; without DNA, the TCRdb call of TRBD2 cannot be checked. Germline values: CDR1 SGHDN, CDR2 FVKESK. This CDR3 has 16 residues. The CDR3 spells CASSQDRGRRTDTQYF.

This chain joins TRBV19 and TRBJ2-5. The CDR3 is 13 amino acids. Germline values: CDR1 LNHDA, CDR2 SQIVND (reference sequence). The CDR3 sequence: CASSMRQEKTQYF.

The chain links TRBV12-3 or TRBV12-4 to TRBJ2-1; with no DNA, the TCRdb D assignment of TRBD1 cannot be verified. The CDR3 spans 14 residues. The CDR3 sequence is CASTLQVSYNEQFF.

The chain is built from TRBV20-1 and TRBJ2-3; TCRdb calls TRBD2, which cannot be checked without DNA. The CDR3 sequence is 15 residues long. Per the germline V gene, CDR1 is DFQATT and CDR2 is SNEGSKA (reference sequence). CDR3 sequence: CSARSQTSATDTQYF.

The rearrangement links TRBV5-6 to TRBJ2-7; TCRdb selects TRBD2, and the lack of DNA leaves this call unchecked. From germline, CDR1 is SGHDT and CDR2 YYEEEE. The CDR3 is made up of 14 amino acids. CDR3 in amino acids: CASSFGGRGSEQYF.

The chain links TRBV29-1 to TRBJ2-1; TCRdb's D call, TRBD2, is unchecked because there is no DNA. Germline V lookup: CDR1 SQVTM, CDR2 ANQGSEA. The CDR3 has 14 amino acids. The CDR3 loop reads CSVALAGGPNEQFF.

The chain recombines TRBV29-1 with TRBJ1-5; no DNA is available, so the TRBD1 call from TCRdb remains unchecked. Germline lookup yields CDR1 SQVTM and CDR2 ANQGSEA. The CDR3 covers 13 residues. The CDR3 reads CSVQGYGNQPQHF.

The gene calls are TRBV7-2 and TRBJ2-3; lacking DNA, the TRBD2 call made by TCRdb goes unchecked. CDR3 length: 13 residues. CDR1 and CDR2 (germline): SGHTA, FQGNSA. The CDR3 sequence: CASSFGPTDTQYF.

CDR3 loop: CASSQGLQGTTHF. J is TRBJ2-7 and V is TRBV14; TCRdb's assignment of TRBD1 cannot be checked, as there is no DNA. This CDR3 has 13 residues. Germline V gives CDR1 SGHDN, CDR2 FVKESK.

The rearrangement links TRBV19 to TRBJ2-5. The CDR3 consists of 13 residues. Germline V gene lookup returns CDR1 LNHDA and CDR2 SQIVND (reference sequence). CDR3 residues: CASSISHPRTQYF.

CDR3 sequence reads: CSVGLDYNEQFF. The chain uses TRBV29-1 and TRBJ2-1; TCRdb gives TRBD2 as the D gene, but with no DNA this cannot be confirmed. There are 12 residues in the CDR3. Germline lookup yields CDR1 SQVTM and CDR2 ANQGSEA.

The chain couples TRBV7-2 to TRBJ1-1; as DNA is missing, the TRBD1 call by TCRdb cannot be tested. This CDR3 has 15 amino acids. Germline-derived CDR1 and CDR2 are SGHTA and FQGNSA. CDR3 in amino acids: CASSPRQEMNTEAFF.

J is TRBJ2-2 and V is TRBV14; TCRdb outputs TRBD2, but without DNA this stays unchecked. CDR3 size: 17 residues. CDR1 and CDR2 from the germline V gene are SGHDN and FVKESK. The CDR3 protein is CASSQGLAGGYGGELFF.

V and J are TRBV9 and TRBJ2-1; the TCRdb call, TRBD2, lacks DNA for checking. CDR3 length: 16 amino acids. Germline V gene lookup returns CDR1 SGDLS and CDR2 YYNGEE. This chain's CDR3 is CASSLRTSGIVHEQFF.

The V and J genes are TRBV20-1 and TRBJ2-5; lacking DNA, the TRBD2 call made by TCRdb goes unchecked. The CDR3 contains 13 residues. CDR1 and CDR2 (germline): DFQATT, SNEGSKA (reference sequence). The CDR3 sequence: CSAKGTSDVTQYF.

The CDR3: CASSRTQNTEAFF. The gene calls are TRBV14 and TRBJ1-1. Germline CDR1 SGHDN, CDR2 FVKESK. CDR3 length: 13 residues.

The chain recombines TRBV5-1 with TRBJ2-3; no DNA is available, so the TRBD1 call from TCRdb remains unchecked. CDR3 length: 15 amino acids. Germline CDR1 is SGHRS and CDR2 is YFSETQ. CDR3 amino acids: CASSSAGSPSIAQYF.

This chain connects TRBV18 to TRBJ1-4; the D call of TRBD1 rests on TCRdb alone, since no DNA is present to check it. The germline CDR1 and CDR2 sequences are KGHSH and LQKENI. This CDR3 contains 18 residues. CDR3 amino acids: CASSPRRGTGGAGEKLFF.

The CDR3 spells CASSTGTRVGEQYF. The chain is built from TRBV5-1 and TRBJ2-7; there is no DNA to check the TCRdb D call of TRBD2. The germline CDR1 and CDR2 sequences are SGHRS and YFSETQ. CDR3 length: 14 residues.

The chain couples TRBV29-1 to TRBJ2-3; TCRdb gives TRBD1 as the D gene, but with no DNA this cannot be confirmed. This CDR3 spans 17 amino acids. Germline V gene lookup returns CDR1 SQVTM and CDR2 ANQGSEA. The CDR3 loop reads CSVEGGGAGPRTDTQYF.

The chain couples TRBV7-3 to TRBJ2-3; TCRdb lists TRBD2, though no DNA is available to test this call. The CDR3 totals 14 residues. Per the germline V gene, CDR1 is SGHTA and CDR2 is FQGTGA. The CDR3 region is CASSPTSSTDTQYF.

The V and J genes are TRBV27 and TRBJ2-1; TCRdb lists TRBD1, though no DNA is available to test this call. CDR1 MNHEY and CDR2 SMNVEV come from the germline V gene (reference sequence). This CDR3 is 17 amino acids long. The chain's CDR3 is CASSLGLGRNRALEQFF.

The chain employs TRBV4-1 and TRBJ1-1; checking the TCRdb D call of TRBD1 is not possible without DNA. The CDR3 covers 15 residues. Germline CDR1 and CDR2: MGHRA and YSYEKL. The CDR3 loop reads CASSQGSGGYTEAFF.

The V gene is TRBV20-1, the J gene TRBJ2-5; TCRdb calls TRBD2, which cannot be checked without DNA. The CDR3 extends over 12 amino acids. In germline, CDR1 is DFQATT, CDR2 SNEGSKA (reference sequence). CDR3 amino acids: CSASGGVETQYF.

CDR3: CATSTLHGGYGYTF. This sequence joins TRBV15 and TRBJ1-2; TCRdb lists TRBD1, though no DNA is available to test this call. Germline V lookup: CDR1 LNHNV, CDR2 YYDKDF (reference sequence). The CDR3 sequence is 14 residues long. Full variable domain (rest looked up from reference TRBV15 and TRBJ1-2): DAMVIQNPRYQVTQFGKPVTLSCSQTLNHNVMYWYQQKSSQAPKLLFHYYDKDFNNEADTPDNFQSRRPNTSFCFLDIRSPGLGDTAMYLCATSTLHGGYGYTFGSGTRLTVV.

J is TRBJ2-3 and V is TRBV29-1; TCRdb lists TRBD1, though no DNA is available to test this call. The CDR3 extends over 12 amino acids. Looked up from germline, CDR1 is SQVTM and CDR2 is ANQGSEA. The CDR3 sequence is CSVETPGGTQYF.

The CDR3 reads CASSFGTGRWEGTEAFF. This chain links TRBV5-1 with TRBJ1-1; absent DNA, TCRdb's TRBD1 call cannot be checked. The germline V gene encodes CDR1 SGHRS and CDR2 YFSETQ. The CDR3 extends over 17 amino acids.

The genes are TRBV4-1 and TRBJ2-7; TCRdb designates TRBD1, a call that cannot be tested without DNA. The V gene's germline CDR1 is MGHRA and CDR2 YSYEKL. The CDR3 has 16 amino acids. The CDR3 region is CASSQDLARGAYEQYF.

This clonotype is classed as medium-sized by frequency. The chain is built from TRBV7-3 and TRBJ2-6. The CDR3 is 18 residues long. Germline CDR1 SGHTA, CDR2 FQGTGA. CDR3 sequence reads: CASSLRAEAFSGANVLTF. Together with reference TRBV7-3 and TRBJ2-6, the CDR3 gives the full variable domain: GAGVSQTPSNKVTEKGKYVELRCDPISGHTALYWYRQSLGQGPEFLIYFQGTGAADDSGLPNDRFFAVRPEGSVSTLKIQRTERGDSAVYLCASSLRAEAFSGANVLTFGAGSRLTVL.